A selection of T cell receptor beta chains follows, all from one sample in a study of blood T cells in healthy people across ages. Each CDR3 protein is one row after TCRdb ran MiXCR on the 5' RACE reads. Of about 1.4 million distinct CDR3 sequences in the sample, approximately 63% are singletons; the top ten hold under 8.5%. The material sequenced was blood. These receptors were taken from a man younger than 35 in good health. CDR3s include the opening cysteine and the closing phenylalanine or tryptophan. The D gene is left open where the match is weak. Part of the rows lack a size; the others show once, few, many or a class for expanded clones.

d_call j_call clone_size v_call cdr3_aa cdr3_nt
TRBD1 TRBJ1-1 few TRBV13 CASSYAGQGLAFF TGTGCCAGCAGCTATGCGGGACAGGGTCTGGCTTTCTTT
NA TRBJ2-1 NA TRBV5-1 CASSFYRSSYNEQFF TGCGCCAGCAGCTTTTATCGAAGCTCCTACAATGAGCAGTTCTTC
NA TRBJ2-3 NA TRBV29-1 CSVYRATDTQYF TGCAGCGTTTATAGGGCGACAGATACGCAGTATTTT
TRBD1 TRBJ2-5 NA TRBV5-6 CASSTPGTGTQYF TGTGCCAGCAGCACCCCCGGGACAGGGACCCAGTACTTC
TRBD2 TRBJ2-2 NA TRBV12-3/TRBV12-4 CASSRRLAENTGELFF TGTGCCAGCAGCCGAAGACTAGCGGAGAACACCGGGGAGCTGTTTTTT
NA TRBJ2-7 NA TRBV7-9 CASHSELDLGEQYF TGTGCCAGCCACTCGGAGCTAGACCTCGGCGAGCAGTACTTC
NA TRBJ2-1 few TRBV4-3 CASSQDPDPNEQFF TGCGCCAGCAGCCAAGATCCGGATCCGAATGAGCAGTTCTTC
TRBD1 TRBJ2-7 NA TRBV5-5 CASRAGQGRSYEQYF TGCGCCAGCAGAGCGGGACAGGGGCGATCCTACGAGCAGTACTTC
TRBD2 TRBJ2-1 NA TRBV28 CASSPLGLAGRYNEQFF TGTGCCAGCAGTCCCCTCGGACTAGCGGGTAGATACAATGAGCAGTTCTTC
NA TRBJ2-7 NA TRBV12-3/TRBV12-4 CASSLRDGDVTQYF TGTGCCAGCAGTTTAAGGGACGGGGACGTTACCCAGTACTTC
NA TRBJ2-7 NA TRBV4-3 CASSQDHRTYEQYF TGCGCCAGCAGCCAAGATCACAGAACCTACGAGCAGTACTTC
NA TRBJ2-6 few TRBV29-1 CSVEEGGGSGANVLTF TGCAGCGTTGAAGAAGGGGGGGGCTCTGGGGCCAACGTCCTGACTTTC
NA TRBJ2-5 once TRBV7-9 CASSLIGGAGETQYF TGTGCCAGCAGCTTAATAGGAGGGGCCGGTGAGACCCAGTACTTC
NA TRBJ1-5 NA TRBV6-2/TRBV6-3 CASSYDGASNQPQHF TGTGCCAGCAGTTACGACGGAGCTAGCAATCAGCCCCAGCATTTT
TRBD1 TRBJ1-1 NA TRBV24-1 CATSDGQALNTEAFF TGTGCCACCAGTGATGGACAGGCACTGAACACTGAAGCTTTCTTT
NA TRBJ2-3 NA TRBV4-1 CASSQEGPPTSTDTQYF TGCGCCAGCAGCCAAGAAGGACCACCAACTAGCACAGATACGCAGTATTTT
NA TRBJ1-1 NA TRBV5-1 CASSWMGPKDSSQNTEAFF TGCGCCAGCAGCTGGATGGGACCCAAAGACTCCTCACAGAACACTGAAGCTTTCTTT
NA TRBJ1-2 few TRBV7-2 CASSLAWGRDGYTF TGTGCCAGCAGCTTAGCCTGGGGGCGCGATGGCTACACCTTC
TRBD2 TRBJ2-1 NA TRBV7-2 CASSPASGDHNEQFF TGTGCCAGCAGCCCGGCTAGCGGGGATCACAATGAGCAGTTCTTC
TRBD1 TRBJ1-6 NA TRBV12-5 CASGPMQGVNSPLHF TGTGCTAGTGGTCCCATGCAGGGGGTAAATTCACCCCTCCACTTT
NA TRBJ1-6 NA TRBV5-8 CASSFQGFRSPLHF TGTGCCAGCAGCTTCCAGGGTTTTCGGTCACCCCTCCACTTT
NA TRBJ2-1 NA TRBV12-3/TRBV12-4 CASSNSIGYNEQFF TGTGCCAGCAGTAATAGTATTGGCTACAATGAGCAGTTCTTC
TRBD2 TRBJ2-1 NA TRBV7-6 CASSQPETRTGLAGVFHEQFF TGTGCCAGCAGCCAGCCCGAAACCAGGACAGGACTAGCGGGAGTTTTTCATGAGCAGTTCTTC
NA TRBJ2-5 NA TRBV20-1 CSARRGEQREYF TGCAGTGCCCGTCGTGGGGAGCAAAGGGAGTACTTC
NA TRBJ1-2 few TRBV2 CASSDTGKDYGYTF TGTGCCAGCAGTGATACGGGGAAGGACTATGGCTACACCTTC
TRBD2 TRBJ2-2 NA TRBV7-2 CASSLVAGGTLEDTGELFF TGTGCCAGCAGCTTAGTAGCGGGAGGGACCCTGGAGGACACCGGGGAGCTGTTTTTT
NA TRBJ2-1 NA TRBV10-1 CASSEWAAGEQFF TGCGCCAGCAGTGAGTGGGCGGCCGGTGAGCAGTTCTTC
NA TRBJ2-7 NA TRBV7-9 CAAAVGNEQYF TGTGCCGCAGCAGTGGGAAACGAGCAGTACTTC
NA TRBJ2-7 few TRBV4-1 CASSEQLSYEQYF TGCGCCAGCAGCGAACAACTCAGCTACGAGCAGTACTTC
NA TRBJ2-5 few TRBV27 CASSLVGTYQETQYF TGTGCCAGCAGTTTGGTGGGGACATATCAAGAGACCCAGTACTTC
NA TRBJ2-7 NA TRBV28 CASSFYTPGYEQYF TGTGCCAGCAGCTTTTATACCCCAGGCTACGAGCAGTACTTC
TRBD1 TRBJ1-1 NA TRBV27 CASSSHRGLVTEAFF TGTGCCAGCAGTTCACACAGGGGGCTAGTCACTGAAGCTTTCTTT
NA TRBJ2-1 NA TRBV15 CATSSGLHNNEQFF TGTGCCACCAGCAGCGGACTACACAACAATGAGCAGTTCTTC
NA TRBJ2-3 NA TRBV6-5 CASSYVSQGPDTQYF TGTGCCAGCAGTTACGTTTCACAGGGCCCAGATACGCAGTATTTT
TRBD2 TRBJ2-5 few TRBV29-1 CSAPGTIQETQYF TGCAGCGCCCCCGGGACTATACAAGAGACCCAGTACTTC
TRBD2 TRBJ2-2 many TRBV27 CASSLRLAGGLANTGELFF TGTGCCAGCAGTCTAAGACTAGCGGGGGGGCTAGCGAACACCGGGGAGCTGTTTTTT
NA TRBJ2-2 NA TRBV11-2 CASSLMVFEVTGELFF TGTGCCAGCAGCTTAATGGTATTCGAGGTGACCGGGGAGCTGTTTTTT
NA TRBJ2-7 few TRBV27 CASSLASIPDEQYF TGTGCCAGCAGTTTGGCGTCAATCCCGGACGAGCAGTACTTC
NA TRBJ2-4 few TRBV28 CASRPRQKNIQYF TGTGCCAGCAGGCCCAGGCAGAAAAACATTCAGTACTTC
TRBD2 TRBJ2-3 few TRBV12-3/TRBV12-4 CASSLNGRADTQYF TGTGCCAGCAGTTTAAACGGGAGGGCAGATACGCAGTATTTT
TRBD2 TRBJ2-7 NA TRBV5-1 CASSFEGRGDEQYF TGCGCCAGCAGCTTCGAGGGGAGGGGCGACGAGCAGTACTTC
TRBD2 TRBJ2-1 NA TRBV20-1 CSARALRREKLNEQFF TGCAGTGCTAGAGCGTTGAGGCGGGAGAAGTTGAATGAGCAGTTCTTC